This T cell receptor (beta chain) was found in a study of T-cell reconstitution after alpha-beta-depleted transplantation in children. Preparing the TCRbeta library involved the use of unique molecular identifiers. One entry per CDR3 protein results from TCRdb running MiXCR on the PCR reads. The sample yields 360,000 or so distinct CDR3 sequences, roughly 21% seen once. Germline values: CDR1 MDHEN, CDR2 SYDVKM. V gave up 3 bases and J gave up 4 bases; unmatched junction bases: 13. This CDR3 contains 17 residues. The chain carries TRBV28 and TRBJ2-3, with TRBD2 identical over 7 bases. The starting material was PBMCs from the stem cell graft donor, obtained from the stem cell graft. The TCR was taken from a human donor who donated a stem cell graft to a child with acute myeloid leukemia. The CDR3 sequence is CASSFSTTSLEADTQYF. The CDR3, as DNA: TGTGCCAGCAGTTTCTCAACGACTAGCTTGGAAGCAGATACGCAGTATTTT.